Listed here are 20 T cell receptor beta chains from one sample, sequenced in a study of T cell changes during pregnancy in multiple sclerosis. TCRdb keeps only in-frame clones here, not all; method: immunoSEQ multiplex PCR. The repertoire consists of about 36,000 clones, with 91% occurring once and the leading ten covering 0.47%. The sequencing here drew on CD4+ T cells from peripheral blood mononuclear cells, taken in the second trimester of pregnancy. The receptors come from a female donor in good health, enrolled as a control in a pregnancy study.

The count of this clone is one. The rearrangement links TRBV7-9 to TRBJ2-3; TRBD2 matches at 12 bases. With V trimmed by 7 bases and J by 4 bases, 9 bases remained unmatched. Germline CDR1 SEHNR, CDR2 FQNEAQ (reference sequence). The CDR3 covers 16 residues. CDR3 sequence reads: CASTRLLAGGADTQYF. As DNA, the CDR3 is TGTGCCAGCACCCGATTACTAGCGGGGGGCGCAGATACGCAGTATTTT.

V is TRBV2 and J is TRBJ1-2; D is unresolved. V dropped 4 bases and J dropped 4 bases, with 10 bases sitting between them. In germline, CDR1 is SNHLY, CDR2 FYNNEI. The CDR3 covers 13 residues. The DNA for the CDR3 is TGTGCCAGCAGTGTGGAGATGGCCTATGGCTACACCTTC. Its translation is CASSVEMAYGYTF.

This clone occurred once. The rearrangement uses TRBV27 and TRBJ2-6, with D possibly being TRBD1 (5 bases). The CDR3 totals 16 residues. Per germline, CDR1 MNHEY and CDR2 SMNVEV (reference sequence). The germline V and J ends were trimmed by 1 base and 1 base, with 8 bases remaining between them. CDR3 amino acids: CASSLWQGSGANVLTF. CDR3 in DNA: TGTGCCAGCAGTTTATGGCAGGGATCTGGGGCCAACGTCCTGACTTTC.

Concerning this clone: Other DNA sequences in this specimen translate into the identical CDR3. Here the CDR3 reads CASSLDRANSPLHF. Written as DNA, the CDR3 is TGTGCCAGCAGCTTAGACAGGGCAAATTCACCCCTCCACTTT. The gene calls are TRBV7-9 and TRBJ1-6, with a possible D match to TRBD1 (6 bases). V lost 1 base to trimming and J lost 7 bases, with 8 bases between them. Germline CDR1 and CDR2: SEHNR and FQNEAQ (reference sequence). The length of the CDR3 is 14 residues.

The V and J genes are TRBV28 and TRBJ2-3; 10 bases align to TRBD2. The CDR3 consists of 16 residues. The germline gives CDR1 MDHEN, CDR2 SYDVKM. V gave up 3 bases and J gave up 4 bases; unmatched junction bases: 7. CDR3 coding DNA: TGTGCCAGCAGTTTGGGAGCGGGAGGGCTCTCAGATACGCAGTATTTT. Its translation is CASSLGAGGLSDTQYF. Drawing the rest from reference TRBV28 and TRBJ2-3, the complete variable domain is DVKVTQSSRYLVKRTGEKVFLECVQDMDHENMFWYRQDPGLGLRLIYFSYDVKMKEKGDIPEGYSVSREKKERFSLILESASTNQTSMYLCASSLGAGGLSDTQYFGPGTRLTVL.

This chain uses TRBV29-1 with TRBJ1-1, with 7 bases matching TRBD1. The V gene's germline CDR1 is SQVTM and CDR2 ANQGSEA. The CDR3 has 17 residues. With 4 bases clipped from V and 6 bases from J, the junction kept 20 bases outside the gene matches. Here the CDR3 DNA reads TGCAGCGTTGGAGCGACCCGGACAGGATCTATAACGGCTGAAGCTTTCTTT. Residues: CSVGATRTGSITAEAFF.

The chain has TRBV6-5 and TRBJ2-5, with D maybe TRBD1 (6 bases). V lost 5 bases, J lost 0 bases, and 7 bases lay in between. Germline assignment: CDR1 MNHEY and CDR2 SVGAGI. The CDR3 loop spans 13 amino acids. In DNA form, the CDR3 reads TGTGCCAGCAGTCCAGGGGACCAAGAGACCCAGTACTTC. This sequence encodes CASSPGDQETQYF.

This clone is a singleton in its sample. In DNA form, the CDR3 reads TGTGCCAGAGACAGGGCCGGCACTGAAGCTTTCTTT. It codes for CARDRAGTEAFF. This chain uses TRBV27 with TRBJ1-1; TRBD1 matches 7 bases. CDR1 is MNHEY, CDR2 SMNVEV, per germline (reference sequence). With 9 bases clipped from V and 4 bases from J, the junction kept 5 bases outside the gene matches. The CDR3 loop spans 12 amino acids.

The J gene is TRBJ1-3, the V gene TRBV7-2; D gene ambiguous. The germline gives CDR1 SGHTA, CDR2 FQGNSA. V lost 1 base and J lost 1, with 5 bases in between. CDR3 length equals 14 residues. Here the CDR3 DNA reads TGTGCCAGCAGCTTAGGGCAATCTGGAAACACCATATATTTT. Translating gives CASSLGQSGNTIYF. Together with reference TRBV7-2 and TRBJ1-3, the CDR3 gives the full variable domain: GAGVSQSPSNKVTEKGKDVELRCDPISGHTALYWYRQSLGQGLEFLIYFQGNSAPDKSGLPSDRFSAERTGGSVSTLTIQRTQQEDSAVYLCASSLGQSGNTIYFGEGSWLTVV.

The rearrangement links TRBV2 to TRBJ2-7; D is perhaps TRBD2 (6 bases). The V end was cut by 6 bases, the J end by 2 bases, with 14 bases between. The CDR3 extends over 14 amino acids. Germline V gene lookup returns CDR1 SNHLY and CDR2 FYNNEI. DNA for the CDR3: TGTGCCAGCAGGCGTGTAGCGGCGGCCTACGAGCAGTACTTC. Its protein is CASRRVAAAYEQYF. Full variable domain (rest looked up from reference TRBV2 and TRBJ2-7): EPEVTQTPSHQVTQMGQEVILRCVPISNHLYFYWYRQILGQKVEFLVSFYNNEISEKSEIFDDQFSVERPDGSNFTLKIRSTKLEDSAMYFCASRRVAAAYEQYFGPGTRLTVT.

This chain uses TRBV25-1 with TRBJ1-1; D unclear. The CDR3 has 13 residues. Trimming cost V 7 bases and J 1 base, with 10 bases left between them. Germline V gene data show CDR1 as MGHDK and CDR2 as SYGVNS. DNA for the CDR3: TGTGCCAGCAACCTCGGGGAGAACACTGAAGCTTTCTTT. It is translated as CASNLGENTEAFF.

The CDR3 coding sequence is TGCGCCAGCAGTGAGTCTTCTAGCGGGGGGGCCGGAACCGGGGAGCTGTTTTTT. Translating gives CASSESSSGGAGTGELFF. The chain joins TRBV10-1 to TRBJ2-2, with 12 bases lining up with TRBD2. V shed 0 bases, J shed 5 bases, and the junction held 7 bases outside the gene matches. This CDR3 is built from 18 residues. Germline V CDR1 and CDR2: WNHNN, SYGVQD (reference sequence).

This clone occurred a few times. The chain combines TRBV10-1 with TRBJ2-3; D is perhaps TRBD2 (6 bases). The CDR3 covers 16 residues. Trimming cost V 2 bases and J 3 bases, with 15 bases left between them. Germline CDR1 and CDR2: WNHNN and SYGVQD (reference sequence). This CDR3 is CASSEAGPAGTDTQYF. CDR3 in DNA: TGCGCCAGCAGTGAGGCCGGACCGGCGGGGACAGATACGCAGTATTTT.

J is TRBJ1-1 and V is TRBV29-1; the D gene is possibly TRBD1 (5 bases). The CDR3 contains 13 residues. From germline, CDR1 is SQVTM and CDR2 ANQGSEA. Trimming pared 4 bases from V and 1 base from J, leaving 10 bases between. CDR3 coding DNA: TGCAGCGTTGTTCCTGACAGGAACACTGAAGCTTTCTTT. Its protein is CSVVPDRNTEAFF.

The chain employs TRBV27 and TRBJ1-5; no clear D gene. In germline, CDR1 is MNHEY, CDR2 SMNVEV (reference sequence). The CDR3 is 16 residues long. V lost 3 bases and J 0 bases, leaving 12 bases between the germline ends. The CDR3 coding sequence is TGTGCCAGCAGTTTCCGCGGCCCGTATAGCAATCAGCCCCAGCATTTT. Amino acid sequence: CASSFRGPYSNQPQHF.

The chain employs TRBV19 and TRBJ2-5; TRBD1 aligns across 8 bases. The CDR3 spans 14 residues. The V and J ends lost 1 base and 3 bases, in that order; junction bases with no gene match: 1. Germline CDR1 reads LNHDA; CDR2 reads SQIVND (reference sequence). The CDR3 nucleotides are TGTGCCAGTAGTATAGCGGACAGGGAAGAGACCCAGTACTTC. It yields the protein CASSIADREETQYF. The full variable domain, completed using reference TRBV19 and TRBJ2-5, is DGGITQSPKYLFRKEGQNVTLSCEQNLNHDAMYWYRQDPGQGLRLIYYSQIVNDFQKGDIAEGYSVSREKKESFPLTVTSAQKNPTAFYLCASSIADREETQYFGPGTRLLVL.

This rearrangement joins TRBV2 to TRBJ1-2; a possible D gene is TRBD1 (6 bases). V was pared by 4 bases and J by 5 bases, with 26 bases between. This CDR3 has 18 residues. Germline V gene sequence: CDR1 SNHLY, CDR2 FYNNEI. Here the CDR3 DNA reads TGTGCCAGCAGTGCCCACCCGGGACAAGGACCAGTTTTTTATGGCTACACCTTC. Translated, it gives CASSAHPGQGPVFYGYTF. The full variable domain, in which reference TRBV2 and TRBJ1-2 provide the parts outside the CDR3, is EPEVTQTPSHQVTQMGQEVILRCVPISNHLYFYWYRQILGQKVEFLVSFYNNEISEKSEIFDDQFSVERPDGSNFTLKIRSTKLEDSAMYFCASSAHPGQGPVFYGYTFGSGTRLTVV.

This clone has only one observation. The chain joins TRBV28 to TRBJ2-2; no clear D gene. V lost 2 bases, J lost 0 bases, and 10 bases lay in between. Per the germline V gene, CDR1 is MDHEN and CDR2 is SYDVKM. This CDR3 spans 16 amino acids. CDR3 nucleotide sequence: TGTGCCAGCAGTTTAATGGGCCTTGCGAACACCGGGGAGCTGTTTTTT. Protein sequence: CASSLMGLANTGELFF.

The chain couples TRBV14 to TRBJ2-7, with 8 bases lining up with TRBD2. The CDR3 runs to 15 residues. Looked up from germline, CDR1 is SGHDN and CDR2 is FVKESK. V shed 6 bases and J 0 bases; nucleotides not matched to a gene: 7. The CDR3: CASRRAGDSSYEQYF. The CDR3 DNA is TGTGCCAGCAGACGAGCGGGAGACAGCTCCTACGAGCAGTACTTC.

This clone was counted a single time. This chain uses TRBV9 with TRBJ2-3; 7 nucleotides match TRBD1. Per germline, CDR1 SGDLS and CDR2 YYNGEE. With 0 bases clipped from V and 1 base from J, the junction kept 2 bases outside the gene matches. This CDR3 has 15 amino acids. CDR3: CASSVGGTGTDTQYF. The DNA for the CDR3 is TGTGCCAGCAGCGTAGGGGGGACAGGCACAGATACGCAGTATTTT.